These 18 T cell receptor beta chains originate from one sample sequenced in a study of CD8 T cells in ankylosing spondylitis. Study outcomes and limitations: Blood from ankylosing spondylitis patients appeared to carry a characteristic roughly 8-variant TCR beta motif.

TCRdb re-called the 5' RACE reads with MiXCR, one entry per CDR3 protein. The data show hundreds of thousands of distinct CDR3 sequences, 12% seen once. These receptors' targets are unknown. The source material was blood, either unsorted or a sorted T cell fraction (not recorded which). These receptors all come from a male donor with ankylosing spondylitis.

This clonotype was detected many times. CDR3 coding DNA: TGTGCCATCAGTGAGGCAGATACGCAGTATTTT. Translated: CAISEADTQYF. The V call is TRBV10-3, the J call TRBJ2-3; D call uncertain. V shed 2 bases and J shed 4 bases, with 1 base lying between them. This CDR3 comprises 11 residues. Germline CDR1 ENHRY, CDR2 SYGVKD.

This clonotype was counted ten times or more. The chain joins TRBV20-1 to TRBJ1-4, with D uncertain. With 5 bases removed from V and 0 bases from J, the gap between germline ends came to 16 bases. The germline CDR1 and CDR2 sequences are DFQATT and SNEGSKA (reference sequence). The CDR3 has 16 residues. The CDR3 DNA reads TGCAGTGCTTTTGAACAACGAGGGACAACTAATGAAAAACTGTTTTTT. Amino acids: CSAFEQRGTTNEKLFF.

This clonotype was seen ten or more times. This chain links TRBV29-1 with TRBJ2-5; 9 nucleotides align to TRBD2. The germline CDR1 and CDR2 sequences are SQVTM and ANQGSEA. This CDR3 contains 12 residues. The trim removed 7 bases at V and 1 base at J, leaving 1 base unmatched. The CDR3 reads CSGSGSQETQYF. The CDR3, as DNA: TGCAGCGGTAGCGGGAGCCAAGAGACCCAGTACTTC.

This chain connects TRBV9 to TRBJ1-1; no clear D gene. Trimming removed 4 bases at V and 5 bases at J, with 15 bases between. Germline CDR1 SGDLS, CDR2 YYNGEE. CDR3 size: 14 residues. The CDR3: CASSPQVRGTEAFF. The CDR3 DNA follows: TGTGCCAGCAGCCCTCAGGTAAGAGGAACTGAAGCTTTCTTT.

The chain employs TRBV7-3 and TRBJ2-3; 11 bases map to TRBD1. The CDR3 is 15 residues long. Germline values: CDR1 SGHTA, CDR2 FQGTGA. V lost 4 bases and J lost 4; bases outside the gene matches: 4. In DNA form, the CDR3 reads TGTGCCAGCAGCTCGAGGACAGGGGGCGCAGATACGCAGTATTTT. It codes for CASSSRTGGADTQYF.

The chain uses TRBV12-3 or TRBV12-4 and TRBJ2-3, with TRBD1 identical over 9 bases. V was clipped by 5 bases and J by 4 bases; unmatched bases: 7. The CDR3 length is 15 residues. DNA of the CDR3: TGTGCCAGCAGTATCGGGGACAGGGATCCAGATACGCAGTATTTT. Translating it yields CASSIGDRDPDTQYF.

This clonotype was seen a few times. The chain joins TRBV7-9 to TRBJ1-4, with TRBD1 as a possible D gene (5 bases). V lost 2 bases, J lost 7 bases, and 11 bases lay in between. The germline gives CDR1 SEHNR, CDR2 FQNEAQ (reference sequence). CDR3 size: 14 residues. The DNA for the CDR3 is TGTGCCAGCAGCTTAAGTAACGGGGCTGAAAAACTGTTTTTT. Residues: CASSLSNGAEKLFF.

V is TRBV20-1 and J is TRBJ2-3; tentative D call: TRBD2 (6 bases). V lost 4 bases and J lost 2, with 13 bases in between. CDR1 and CDR2 (germline): DFQATT, SNEGSKA (reference sequence). The CDR3 length is 14 residues. The CDR3 DNA reads as TGCAGTGCTAAAAGCGGGCCGTCCACAGATACGCAGTATTTT. Translated: CSAKSGPSTDTQYF.

The chain couples TRBV4-2 to TRBJ1-4; D perhaps matches TRBD1 (6 bases). The CDR3 length is 17 residues. V gave up 2 bases and J gave up 0 bases, with 13 bases separating them. Germline V gives CDR1 LGHNA, CDR2 YNFKEQ. Here the CDR3 reads CASSQYRDGTTNEKLFF. As DNA, the CDR3 is TGTGCCAGCAGCCAATACAGGGATGGGACAACTAATGAAAAACTGTTTTTT.

This clonotype was counted only a few times. The rearrangement joins TRBV25-1 to TRBJ1-5, with 7 bases matching TRBD1. V dropped 7 bases and J dropped 0; count of bases not matched to a gene: 3. There are 14 residues in the CDR3. Germline CDR1 and CDR2: MGHDK and SYGVNS. For the CDR3, the DNA is TGTGCCAGCATTCGACAGGGTAGCAATCAGCCCCAGCATTTT. Amino acids: CASIRQGSNQPQHF.

A few counts support this clonotype. This chain connects TRBV12-3 or TRBV12-4 to TRBJ2-2, with D perhaps TRBD1 (6 bases). The V gene lost 7 bases and the J gene lost 0 bases, with 18 bases spanning the gap. This CDR3 has 17 residues. This chain's CDR3 is CASTSPRGGTNTGELFF. The CDR3 DNA reads as TGTGCCAGCACCTCGCCCCGAGGGGGTACGAACACCGGGGAGCTGTTTTTT.

This sequence joins TRBV10-3 and TRBJ2-1, with a possible D match to TRBD2 (6 bases). CDR1 ENHRY and CDR2 SYGVKD come from the germline V gene. Trimming shortened V by 2 bases and J by 7 bases, and 18 bases separated the two germline ends. This CDR3 is 16 amino acids long. CDR3 region: CAISERAGSQVNEQFF. CDR3 bases: TGTGCCATCAGTGAGCGGGCGGGAAGTCAGGTTAATGAGCAGTTCTTC.

In its sample, this clonotype was seen a few times. This chain uses TRBV3-1 with TRBJ1-2; possibly TRBD1 for D (5 bases). Germline V gives CDR1 LGHDT, CDR2 YNNKEL (reference sequence). V was pared by 7 bases and J by 7 bases, with 16 bases between. This CDR3 is built from 13 residues. CDR3 sequence (DNA): TGTGCCAGCATCGATAAATGGGGACGTGGCTACACCTTC. The encoded protein is CASIDKWGRGYTF.

The rearrangement uses TRBV20-1 and TRBJ2-5; D may be TRBD1 (5 bases). CDR3 size: 11 residues. V was pared by 8 bases and J by 7 bases, with 14 bases between. Germline-derived CDR1 and CDR2 are DFQATT and SNEGSKA (reference sequence). The CDR3 loop is CSFRALGTQYF. The CDR3 DNA follows: TGCAGTTTCAGGGCCTTGGGGACCCAGTACTTC.

The table lists this clonotype with a few counts. The chain couples TRBV20-1 to TRBJ2-7, with TRBD2 matching 8 bases. V lost 0 bases to trimming and J lost 6 bases; unmatched junction nucleotides: 16. Germline V CDR1 and CDR2: DFQATT, SNEGSKA (reference sequence). The CDR3 runs 17 residues. In DNA form, the CDR3 reads TGCAGTGCTAGAGATCATTGGGCCGGGACTAGTCTATCCGAGCAGTACTTC. This encodes CSARDHWAGTSLSEQYF.

The chain employs TRBV5-6 and TRBJ2-3; 11 bases agree with TRBD2. Trimming took 4 bases from V and 3 from J; bases not matched to a gene: 10. From germline, CDR1 is SGHDT and CDR2 YYEEEE. The CDR3 totals 17 residues. The CDR3 nucleotides read TGTGCCAGCAGCCTCCGCCTGCTAGCGGGAGGAACAGATACGCAGTATTTT. Amino acid sequence: CASSLRLLAGGTDTQYF. Filled out from reference TRBV5-6 and TRBJ2-3, the complete variable domain reads DAGVTQSPTHLIKTRGQQVTLRCSPKSGHDTVSWYQQALGQGPQFIFQYYEEEERQRGNFPDRFSGHQFPNYSSELNVNALLLGDSALYLCASSLRLLAGGTDTQYFGPGTRLTVL.

This chain connects TRBV7-9 to TRBJ1-6, with D tentatively TRBD1 (6 bases). V gave up 4 bases and J gave up 0 bases, with 7 bases separating them. Germline CDR1 is SEHNR and CDR2 is FQNEAQ (reference sequence). This CDR3 spans 15 amino acids. The CDR3 sequence is CASSSQGSYNSPLHF. DNA for the CDR3: TGTGCCAGCAGCTCACAGGGCTCCTATAATTCACCCCTCCACTTT. Filled out from reference TRBV7-9 and TRBJ1-6, the complete variable domain reads DTGVSQNPRHKITKRGQNVTFRCDPISEHNRLYWYRQTLGQGPEFLTYFQNEAQLEKSRLLSDRFSAERPKGSFSTLEIQRTEQGDSAMYLCASSSQGSYNSPLHFGNGTRLTVT.

This clonotype was observed a few times. A read error may be the cause here, since a much bigger clone is one base away. This rearrangement joins TRBV2 to TRBJ2-1; unclear D gene. The germline CDR1 and CDR2 sequences are SNHLY and FYNNEI. The CDR3 totals 13 residues. The V gene lost 4 bases and the J gene lost 3 bases, with 7 bases spanning the gap. CDR3 amino acids: CASSVLGYNEQFF. The CDR3 DNA is TGTGCCAGCAGTGTACTGGGCTACAATGAGCAGTTCTTC.